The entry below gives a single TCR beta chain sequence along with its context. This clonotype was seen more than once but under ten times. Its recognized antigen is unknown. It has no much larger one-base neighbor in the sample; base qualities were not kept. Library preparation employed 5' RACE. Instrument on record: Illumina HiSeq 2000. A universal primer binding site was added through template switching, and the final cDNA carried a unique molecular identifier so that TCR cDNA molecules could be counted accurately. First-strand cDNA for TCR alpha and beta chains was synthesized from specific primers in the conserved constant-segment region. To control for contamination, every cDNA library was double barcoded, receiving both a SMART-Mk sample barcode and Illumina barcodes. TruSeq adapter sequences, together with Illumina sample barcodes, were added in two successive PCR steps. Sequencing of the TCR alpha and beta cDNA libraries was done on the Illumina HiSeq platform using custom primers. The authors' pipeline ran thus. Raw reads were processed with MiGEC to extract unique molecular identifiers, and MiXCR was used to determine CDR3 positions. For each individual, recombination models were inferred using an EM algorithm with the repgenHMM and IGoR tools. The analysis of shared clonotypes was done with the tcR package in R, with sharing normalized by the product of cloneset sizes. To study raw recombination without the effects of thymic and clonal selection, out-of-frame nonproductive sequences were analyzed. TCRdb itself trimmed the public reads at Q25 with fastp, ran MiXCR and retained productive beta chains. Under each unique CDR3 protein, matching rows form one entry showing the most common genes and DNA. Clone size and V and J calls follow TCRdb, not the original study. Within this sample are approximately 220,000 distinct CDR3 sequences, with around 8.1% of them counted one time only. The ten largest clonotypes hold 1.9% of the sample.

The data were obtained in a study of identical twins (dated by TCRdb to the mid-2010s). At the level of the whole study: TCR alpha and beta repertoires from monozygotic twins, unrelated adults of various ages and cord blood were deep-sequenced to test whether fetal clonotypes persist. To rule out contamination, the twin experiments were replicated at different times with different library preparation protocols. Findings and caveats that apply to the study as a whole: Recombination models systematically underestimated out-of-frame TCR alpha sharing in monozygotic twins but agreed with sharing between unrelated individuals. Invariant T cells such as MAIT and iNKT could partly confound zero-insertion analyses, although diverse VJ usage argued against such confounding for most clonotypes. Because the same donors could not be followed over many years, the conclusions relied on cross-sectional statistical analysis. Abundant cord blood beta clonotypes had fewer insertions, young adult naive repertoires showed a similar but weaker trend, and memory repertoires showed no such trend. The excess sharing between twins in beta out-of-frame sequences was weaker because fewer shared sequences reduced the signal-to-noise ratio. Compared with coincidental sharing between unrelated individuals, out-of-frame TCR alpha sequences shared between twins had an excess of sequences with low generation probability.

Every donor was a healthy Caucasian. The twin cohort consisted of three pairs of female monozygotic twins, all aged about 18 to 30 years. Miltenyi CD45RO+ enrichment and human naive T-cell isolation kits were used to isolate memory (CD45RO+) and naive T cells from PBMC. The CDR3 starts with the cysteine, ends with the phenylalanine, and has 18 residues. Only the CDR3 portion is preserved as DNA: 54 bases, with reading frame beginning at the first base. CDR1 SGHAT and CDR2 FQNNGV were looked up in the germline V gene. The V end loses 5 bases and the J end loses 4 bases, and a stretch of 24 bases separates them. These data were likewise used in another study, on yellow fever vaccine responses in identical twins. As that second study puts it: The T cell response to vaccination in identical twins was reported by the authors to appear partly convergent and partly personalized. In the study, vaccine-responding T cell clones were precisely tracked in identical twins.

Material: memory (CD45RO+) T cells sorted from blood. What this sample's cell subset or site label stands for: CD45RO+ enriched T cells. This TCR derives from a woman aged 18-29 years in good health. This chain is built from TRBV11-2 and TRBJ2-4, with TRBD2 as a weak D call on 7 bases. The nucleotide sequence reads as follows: TGTGCCAGCAGCCCCTGGGGGGGGGCGATATCTGCTAAAAACATTCAGTACTTC. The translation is CASSPWGGAISAKNIQYF. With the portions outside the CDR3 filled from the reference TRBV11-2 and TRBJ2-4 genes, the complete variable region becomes EAGVAQSPRYKIIEKRQSVAFWCNPISGHATLYWYQQILGQGPKLLIQFQNNGVVDDSQLPKDRFSAERLKGVDSTLKIQPAKLEDSAVYLCASSPWGGAISAKNIQYFGAGTRLSVL.